This T cell receptor beta chain was sequenced for a study of T cells in Graves' hyperthyroidism and ophthalmopathy. This clonotype was detected ten times or more. TCR beta CDR3 regions were amplified from RNA. An initial round of RT-PCR targeting the TCR CDR3 relied on the HTBI primer set. TCRdb independently ran MiXCR on the multiplex PCR reads; one entry per CDR3 protein. The sample carries about 380,000 distinct CDR3 sequences, approximately 17% recorded once. PBMCs were collected from an approximately 9.3 ml volume of fresh peripheral blood. Germline V gene data show CDR1 as LNHDA and CDR2 as SQIVND (reference sequence). The CDR3 spans 14 residues. V gave up 9 bases and J gave up 0 bases, with 13 bases separating them.

Sequencing used blood. The chain couples TRBV19 to TRBJ2-3, with D possibly matching TRBD2 (5 bases). The receptor comes from a man aged 18 to 35 with Graves' ophthalmopathy. The CDR3 reads CASGGGGSTDTQYF. The CDR3 DNA reads as TGTGCCAGCGGAGGTGGCGGGAGCACAGATACGCAGTATTTT.